The 23 T cell receptor beta chains in this list originate from one sample, sequenced in a study of T cells in localized non-small cell lung cancer. The method was immunoSEQ multiplex PCR; TCRdb's version includes in-frame clones alone and lacks a portion of them. The top ten hold around a sixth of the sample, which has under 10,000 clones, 80% to 95% seen once. Sequencing was performed on peripheral blood, taken before any cancer treatment. The receptors stem from a male donor older than 55 with stage III squamous cell lung carcinoma.

V is TRBV19 and J is TRBJ2-7; 9 bases fit TRBD1. V trimming: 4 bases; J trimming: 4 bases; junction bases outside the gene matches: 5. Germline values: CDR1 LNHDA, CDR2 SQIVND (reference sequence). The CDR3 contains 14 residues. CDR3 nucleotide sequence: TGTGCCAGTAGTACCCGGACAGGGGTTTACGAGCAGTACTTC. It specifies CASSTRTGVYEQYF.

The chain uses TRBV7-9 and TRBJ1-1; D unclear. V lost 1 base, J lost 1 base, and 10 bases lay in between. Germline V CDR1 and CDR2: SEHNR, FQNEAQ (reference sequence). The CDR3 contains 15 residues. CDR3 sequence (DNA): TGTGCCAGCAGCTTAGAGGCCATCGGGAACACTGAAGCTTTCTTT. It specifies CASSLEAIGNTEAFF.

V and J are TRBV11-2 and TRBJ2-5; D may match TRBD1 or TRBD2 (5 bases each). The germline V gene has CDR1 SGHAT and CDR2 FQNNGV. The CDR3 totals 15 residues. Between the trimmed V and J ends, which lost 2 bases and 5 bases, there was a span of 15 bases. The CDR3 bases are TGTGCCAGCAGCTTATTTTCGAGCAGGGAGGAGACCCAGTACTTC. Protein sequence: CASSLFSSREETQYF.

Only one count was recorded for this clone. V and J are TRBV5-1 and TRBJ2-7; D is unclear. V gave up 5 bases and J gave up 3 bases, with 15 bases separating them. The CDR3 sequence is 14 residues long. Germline CDR1 and CDR2: SGHRS and YFSETQ. The CDR3: CASSEAASSYEQYF. CDR3 DNA sequence: TGCGCCAGCAGTGAAGCTGCCAGCAGCTACGAGCAGTACTTC.

The table lists this clone with a few counts. This rearrangement joins TRBV5-8 to TRBJ1-1; D possibly corresponds to TRBD1 (6 bases). This CDR3 spans 14 amino acids. V was clipped by 3 bases and J by 4 bases, with 13 bases between them. Germline V gives CDR1 SGHTS, CDR2 YDEGEE. CDR3 bases: TGTGCCAGCAGCTGGACGGACAGCCGCACTGAAGCTTTCTTT. It is translated as CASSWTDSRTEAFF.

The chain employs TRBV30 and TRBJ2-1; a weak D match, TRBD2 (5 bases). Trimming removed 7 bases from V and 4 bases from J, with 14 bases in between. Germline V CDR1 and CDR2: GTSNPN, SVGIG (reference sequence). The CDR3 runs 13 residues. The chain's CDR3 is CASTRAGYNEQFF. CDR3 nucleotide sequence: TGTGCCTCGACCCGGGCGGGTTACAATGAGCAGTTCTTC. The full variable domain, in which reference TRBV30 and TRBJ2-1 provide the parts outside the CDR3, is SQTIHQWPATLVQPVGSPLSLECTVEGTSNPNLYWYRQAAGRGLQLLFYSVGIGQISSEVPQNLSASRPQDRQFILSSKKLLLSDSGFYLCASTRAGYNEQFFGPGTRLTVL.

The chain couples TRBV28 to TRBJ2-1; D may be TRBD1 (5 bases). The CDR3 has 15 residues. Trimming took 4 bases from V and 4 from J, leaving 14 bases between them. From germline, CDR1 is MDHEN and CDR2 SYDVKM. CDR3 nucleotides: TGTGCCAGCAGTTCCAATCTGGACAAGTACAATGAGCAGTTCTTC. Protein sequence: CASSSNLDKYNEQFF. The variable domain in full, completed from reference TRBV28 and TRBJ2-1, reads DVKVTQSSRYLVKRTGEKVFLECVQDMDHENMFWYRQDPGLGLRLIYFSYDVKMKEKGDIPEGYSVSREKKERFSLILESASTNQTSMYLCASSSNLDKYNEQFFGPGTRLTVL.

This clone was seen a few times. The chain combines TRBV7-2 with TRBJ1-2; 9 positions agree with TRBD1. This CDR3 has 14 residues. The germline gives CDR1 SGHTA, CDR2 FQGNSA. The J segment lost 8 bases and the V segment lost 4 bases, leaving 8 bases of the junction unmatched. The CDR3 DNA sequence: TGTGCCAGCAGCTGGGGACAGGGAAGGTACGGCTACACCTTC. Translation: CASSWGQGRYGYTF.

The chain employs TRBV29-1 and TRBJ2-7, with D possibly TRBD1 on 5 matching bases. Germline lookup yields CDR1 SQVTM and CDR2 ANQGSEA. Deletions cut 7 bases from V and 2 bases from J, with 21 bases between. This CDR3 is built from 15 residues. CDR3 nucleotides: TGCAGCGCCCTGGGTGGGGCAGGGCTTACCTACGAGCAGTACTTC. Residues: CSALGGAGLTYEQYF.

V and J are TRBV6-1 and TRBJ2-7; a weak D match, TRBD1 (5 bases). Per germline, CDR1 MNHNS and CDR2 SASEGT. With 2 bases removed from V and 3 bases from J, the gap between germline ends came to 14 bases. CDR3 size: 15 residues. CDR3: CASSEFEGRVYEQYF. The CDR3 nucleotides read TGTGCCAGCAGTGAATTTGAAGGCAGGGTCTACGAGCAGTACTTC.

This clone was detected a few times. The J gene is TRBJ1-1, the V gene TRBV29-1; D call uncertain. The CDR3 has 11 residues. Per germline, CDR1 SQVTM and CDR2 ANQGSEA. Trimming removed 4 bases from V and 5 bases from J, with 8 bases in between. In DNA form, the CDR3 reads TGCAGCGTTGCCGTAAGTACTGAAGCTTTCTTT. Translating gives CSVAVSTEAFF.

This clone was picked up a small number of times. This chain links TRBV7-9 with TRBJ2-2; TRBD2 matches 15 bases. The J segment lost 3 bases and the V segment lost 5 bases, leaving 4 bases of the junction unmatched. Germline CDR1 reads SEHNR; CDR2 reads FQNEAQ (reference sequence). The CDR3 length is 17 residues. The CDR3 DNA sequence: TGTGCCAGCAGCCCGGGACTAGCGGGGGGATACACCGGGGAGCTGTTTTTT. Protein sequence: CASSPGLAGGYTGELFF.

The CDR3 loop is CASSPGDRVNTEAFF. In DNA, the CDR3 is TGTGCCAGCAGCCCCGGGGACAGGGTGAACACTGAAGCTTTCTTT. The genes are TRBV7-2 and TRBJ1-1, with TRBD1 identical over 9 bases. The CDR3 spans 15 residues. The ends lost 5 bases at V and 0 bases at J; junction bases unmatched: 4. Germline CDR1 is SGHTA and CDR2 is FQGNSA. Filled out from reference TRBV7-2 and TRBJ1-1, the complete variable domain reads GAGVSQSPSNKVTEKGKDVELRCDPISGHTALYWYRQSLGQGLEFLIYFQGNSAPDKSGLPSDRFSAERTGGSVSTLTIQRTQQEDSAVYLCASSPGDRVNTEAFFGQGTRLTVV.

DNA of the CDR3: TGTGCCAGCAGCAAGGGACTAGCAAGCACCGGGGAGCTGTTTTTT. Translation: CASSKGLASTGELFF. The chain recombines TRBV2 with TRBJ2-2; 9 nucleotides align to TRBD2. The junction had 6 bases not matched to a gene; V was cut back by 6 bases and J by 4 bases. From germline, CDR1 is SNHLY and CDR2 FYNNEI. The CDR3 is 15 amino acids.

The rearrangement uses TRBV7-8 and TRBJ1-2, with D possibly TRBD1 on 5 matching bases. The V gene's germline CDR1 is SGHVS and CDR2 FQNEAQ. The CDR3 is made up of 17 amino acids. V was clipped by 1 base and J by 4 bases, with 19 bases between them. CDR3 in amino acids: CASSLEGRRRTVYGYTF. For the CDR3, the DNA is TGTGCCAGCAGCTTAGAGGGGAGAAGGCGGACCGTCTATGGCTACACCTTC.

The chain recombines TRBV5-1 with TRBJ2-2; 7 nucleotides match TRBD1. Germline-derived CDR1 and CDR2 are SGHRS and YFSETQ. The CDR3 consists of 14 residues. The ends lost 6 bases at V and 1 base at J; junction bases unmatched: 3. The CDR3 bases are TGCGCCAGCACCCCAGGGGGGAACACCGGGGAGCTGTTTTTT. Translated: CASTPGGNTGELFF.

Concerning this clone itself: At one end, the junction sequence differs from germline, possibly due to a read error. The chain has TRBV7-7 and TRBJ2-1; TRBD2 agrees at 12 bases. Germline values: CDR1 SSHAT, CDR2 FNYEAQ (reference sequence). The CDR3 is made up of 19 amino acids. CDR3 DNA: TGTGCTAGCACCCTGCCCACGTCTAGCGGGGGGGCGACGAAGCGTGAGCAGTTCTTC. Translated: CASTLPTSSGGATKREQFF. Looking up the rest from reference TRBV7-7 and TRBJ2-1 gives the full variable domain: GAGVSQSPRYKVTKRGQDVTLRCDPISSHATLYWYQQALGQGPEFLTYFNYEAQPDKSGLPSDRFSAERPEGSISTLTIQRTEQRDSAMYRCASTLPTSSGGATKREQFFGPGTRLTVL.

The V and J genes are TRBV7-2 and TRBJ1-1; a possible D gene is TRBD1 (6 bases). The ends were cut back, 5 bases at V and 0 bases at J, with 10 bases in the middle. The CDR3 has 14 residues. CDR1 SGHTA and CDR2 FQGNSA come from the germline V gene. The CDR3 DNA reads TGTGCCAGCAGCCAAGAGGGGGTGAACACTGAAGCTTTCTTT. This sequence encodes CASSQEGVNTEAFF.

The chain is built from TRBV18 and TRBJ2-3, with 7 nucleotides matching TRBD1. The CDR3 has 14 residues. V shed 2 bases, J shed 4 bases, and the junction held 3 bases outside the gene matches. In germline, CDR1 is KGHSH, CDR2 LQKENI. The CDR3: CASSPYRGADTQYF. The CDR3 DNA is TGTGCCAGCTCACCATACAGGGGCGCAGATACGCAGTATTTT.

This chain connects TRBV9 to TRBJ2-3, with 12 nucleotides matching TRBD2. This CDR3 is 14 amino acids long. V was pared by 4 bases and J by 6 bases, with 3 bases of the junction left unmatched. Germline CDR1 reads SGDLS; CDR2 reads YYNGEE. The CDR3 bases are TGTGCCAGCAGCACTAGCGGGGGGTTGGATACGCAGTATTTT. Residues: CASSTSGGLDTQYF. Filled out from reference TRBV9 and TRBJ2-3, the complete variable domain reads DSGVTQTPKHLITATGQRVTLRCSPRSGDLSVYWYQQSLDQGLQFLIQYYNGEERAKGNILERFSAQQFPDLHSELNLSSLELGDSALYFCASSTSGGLDTQYFGPGTRLTVL.

The chain uses TRBV19 and TRBJ2-7; perhaps TRBD1 as D (6 bases). The germline V gene has CDR1 LNHDA and CDR2 SQIVND (reference sequence). V shed 5 bases and J shed 3 bases, with 20 bases lying between them. CDR3 length: 16 amino acids. CDR3 amino acids: CASSVLGQRAVYEQYF. In nucleotides, the CDR3 is TGTGCCAGTAGTGTACTGGGACAAAGGGCGGTCTACGAGCAGTACTTC.

V usage is TRBV2 and J usage is TRBJ1-1; D unclear. V dropped 3 bases and J dropped 5 bases, with 7 bases sitting between them. This CDR3 is built from 12 residues. Germline V CDR1 and CDR2: SNHLY, FYNNEI. The CDR3 loop is CASSEGWTEAFF. The DNA of the CDR3 is TGTGCCAGCAGTGAGGGGTGGACTGAAGCTTTCTTT.

This clone occurred once. The chain has TRBV20-1 and TRBJ2-7; unclear D gene. Germline CDR1 reads DFQATT; CDR2 reads SNEGSKA (reference sequence). The CDR3 is made up of 11 amino acids. V was shortened by 6 bases and J by 5 bases, with 11 bases between the two germline ends. CDR3 coding DNA: TGCAGTGCCCAACGACAAAACGAGCAGTACTTC. This encodes CSAQRQNEQYF.